This TCR beta chain stems from a study of graft-versus-host responses after intestinal transplantation. Study context: The recipients all started with anti-thymocyte globulin induction and then took tacrolimus and steroids for 2 to 4 years.

A word on this clone: Its matching antigen is unknown.

The germline gives CDR1 SQVTM, CDR2 ANQGSEA. V lost 6 bases and J lost 0; bases outside the gene matches: 4. CDR3 length equals 16 residues. Sequenced by immunoSEQ multiplex PCR; TCRdb stores in-frame clones only, minus some. The table lists 90,000 to 130,000 clones, around 94% of them singletons. Here the sequenced sample was unstimulated CD4+ T cells sorted from spleen or lymph node cells, taken before transplant. The genes are TRBV29-1 and TRBJ2-6, with 11 bases aligning to TRBD2. The sequence derives from a human donor who was the organ donor for an intestinal transplant. In DNA form, the CDR3 reads TGCAGCGTCGGTAGCGGGAGGGCCTCTGGGGCCAACGTCCTGACTTTC. Residues: CSVGSGRASGANVLTF.